Below, 15 T cell receptor beta chains from the same sample are listed, as sequenced in a study of T cell repertoires in cytomegalovirus infection. TCRdb fed the reads into MiXCR, producing one record per CDR3 protein. The data contain 450,000 to 650,000 distinct CDR3 sequences, around a quarter of them seen just once; the ten biggest clones take up roughly 13%. The sample taken for sequencing was PBMCs. The receptors shown here come from a human donor in good health (CMV status not recorded). Some clones in this sample may be carry-over from other donors' samples.

The chain has TRBV7-2 and TRBJ2-1, with 7 bases identical to TRBD2. Per the germline V gene, CDR1 is SGHTA and CDR2 is FQGNSA. After removal of 7 bases from V and 10 bases from J, the junction contained 10 bases not matched to a gene. This CDR3 has 13 residues. CDR3 coding DNA: TGTGCCAGCATGAGGGACTACCTGGGGGAGCAGTTCTTC. Amino acids: CASMRDYLGEQFF.

The J gene is TRBJ2-1, the V gene TRBV6-6; 14 nucleotides agree with TRBD2. Per germline, CDR1 MNHNY and CDR2 SVGAGI (reference sequence). V lost 5 bases to trimming and J lost 2 bases; unmatched junction nucleotides: 5. CDR3 length equals 17 residues. This CDR3 is CASSTTSGRAPYNEQFF. CDR3 DNA: TGTGCCAGCAGTACGACTAGCGGGAGGGCCCCCTACAATGAGCAGTTCTTC.

This clonotype was counted only a few times. This chain joins TRBV4-2 and TRBJ2-7; the match to TRBD2 covers 12 bases. J was trimmed by 3 bases and V by 1 base; bases with no gene match: 1. The CDR3 consists of 15 residues. Germline CDR1 LGHNA, CDR2 YNFKEQ. The CDR3 region has the DNA TGTGCCAGCAGCCAAGCACTAGCGGGGGGCTACGAGCAGTACTTC. It specifies CASSQALAGGYEQYF.

The rearrangement joins TRBV27 to TRBJ1-2; weak D call: TRBD1 (6 bases). V lost 7 bases to trimming and J lost 2 bases, with 14 bases between them. Germline-derived CDR1 and CDR2 are MNHEY and SMNVEV (reference sequence). CDR3 length: 14 amino acids. The CDR3 DNA reads TGTGCCAGCACCCCAACGCAGGGGAACTATGGCTACACCTTC. This gives the protein CASTPTQGNYGYTF.

The chain employs TRBV5-4 and TRBJ2-2; possibly TRBD2 for D (6 bases). Trimming removed 10 bases at V and 4 bases at J, with 14 bases between. This CDR3 is 13 amino acids long. Germline values: CDR1 SGHNT, CDR2 YYREEE (reference sequence). The CDR3 region is CAVGGVGTGELFF. CDR3 sequence (DNA): TGTGCCGTCGGGGGAGTGGGCACCGGGGAGCTGTTTTTT.

V is TRBV12-3 or TRBV12-4 and J is TRBJ2-2, with TRBD2 matching over 13 bases. CDR3 length: 16 residues. Germline trimming cut 6 bases from V and 7 bases from J; bases unmatched to any gene: 8. Here the CDR3 reads CASRTGTSGTNGELFF. CDR3 nucleotide sequence: TGTGCCAGCAGAACCGGGACTAGCGGGACGAACGGGGAGCTGTTTTTT.

The chain carries TRBV14 and TRBJ2-1; 9 positions agree with TRBD2. V was clipped by 4 bases and J by 6 bases; unmatched bases: 7. Germline V gene lookup returns CDR1 SGHDN and CDR2 FVKESK. The CDR3 is made up of 15 amino acids. The CDR3 DNA is TGTGCCAGCAGCCTCCGCAGCGGGGGGCCCAATGAGCAGTTCTTC. Translating gives CASSLRSGGPNEQFF.

The gene calls are TRBV19 and TRBJ2-4; maybe TRBD1 (5 bases). Trimming took 2 bases from V and 6 from J, leaving 5 bases between them. The CDR3 sequence is 12 residues long. Germline V lookup: CDR1 LNHDA, CDR2 SQIVND (reference sequence). CDR3: CASSIRGNIQYF. The DNA of the CDR3 is TGTGCCAGTAGTATAAGGGGAAACATTCAGTACTTC.

This clonotype came up a few times. This chain links TRBV10-3 with TRBJ1-6; 9 bases are shared with TRBD1. With V trimmed by 6 bases and J by 10 bases, 7 bases remained unmatched. The CDR3 is made up of 14 amino acids. In germline, CDR1 is ENHRY, CDR2 SYGVKD. The CDR3 DNA sequence: TGTGCCATCAGCCGGGACAGGGATCGCTCACCCCTCCACTTT. It translates to CAISRDRDRSPLHF.

This chain joins TRBV5-1 and TRBJ2-1, with 9 bases aligning to TRBD2. J lost 6 bases, V lost 4 bases, and 17 bases had no gene match. This CDR3 has 18 residues. Germline V lookup: CDR1 SGHRS, CDR2 YFSETQ. CDR3 sequence reads: CASSPGLARGVTPNEQFF. The CDR3 nucleotides are TGCGCCAGCAGCCCGGGACTAGCCCGAGGGGTCACTCCCAATGAGCAGTTCTTC.

Only a few counts were recorded for this clonotype. This sequence joins TRBV19 and TRBJ1-1; D unclear. V was clipped by 7 bases and J by 5 bases, with 17 bases between them. This CDR3 is built from 14 residues. CDR1 and CDR2 (germline): LNHDA, SQIVND (reference sequence). CDR3 sequence: CASNPSGVGTEAFF. CDR3 nucleotide sequence: TGTGCCAGTAACCCGTCGGGAGTAGGGACTGAAGCTTTCTTT.

In its sample, this clonotype was seen a few times. This chain connects TRBV7-8 to TRBJ2-1; maybe TRBD2 (6 bases). Trimming left V 4 bases short and J 0 bases short, with 13 bases between. Germline values: CDR1 SGHVS, CDR2 FQNEAQ. The CDR3 has 16 amino acids. The CDR3 region has the DNA TGTGCCAGCAGCTCCAGCGGGCAGAGCTCCTACAATGAGCAGTTCTTC. This encodes CASSSSGQSSYNEQFF.

The rearrangement joins TRBV24-1 to TRBJ2-1; TRBD2 agrees at 10 bases. The CDR3 is 19 residues long. Germline values: CDR1 KGHDR, CDR2 SFDVKD. The V gene end was trimmed by 1 base and the J gene end by 0 bases; junction bases not matched to a gene: 8. CDR3 sequence: CATSDFSTSGTSSYNEQFF. In DNA, the CDR3 is TGTGCCACCAGTGATTTTAGCACTAGCGGGACCAGCTCCTACAATGAGCAGTTCTTC.

This clonotype was recorded many times. J is TRBJ1-6 and V is TRBV10-3, with D possibly TRBD1 on 5 matching bases. With 6 bases removed from V and 10 bases from J, the gap between germline ends came to 13 bases. The length of the CDR3 is 13 residues. Germline CDR1 and CDR2: ENHRY and SYGVKD. The CDR3 sequence: CAIRGTDDSPLHF. CDR3 DNA sequence: TGTGCCATCAGGGGGACGGACGACTCACCCCTCCACTTT.

The sample holds a few counts of this clonotype. The chain recombines TRBV15 with TRBJ2-7; 13 bases fit TRBD2. This CDR3 contains 18 residues. The germline V gene has CDR1 LNHNV and CDR2 YYDKDF (reference sequence). The V gene end was trimmed by 2 bases and the J gene end by 6 bases; junction bases not matched to a gene: 13. CDR3 DNA: TGTGCCACCAGCAGATGGACTAGCGGGAGTTGTGAGGTTTGCGAGCAGTACTTC. Protein sequence: CATSRWTSGSCEVCEQYF.